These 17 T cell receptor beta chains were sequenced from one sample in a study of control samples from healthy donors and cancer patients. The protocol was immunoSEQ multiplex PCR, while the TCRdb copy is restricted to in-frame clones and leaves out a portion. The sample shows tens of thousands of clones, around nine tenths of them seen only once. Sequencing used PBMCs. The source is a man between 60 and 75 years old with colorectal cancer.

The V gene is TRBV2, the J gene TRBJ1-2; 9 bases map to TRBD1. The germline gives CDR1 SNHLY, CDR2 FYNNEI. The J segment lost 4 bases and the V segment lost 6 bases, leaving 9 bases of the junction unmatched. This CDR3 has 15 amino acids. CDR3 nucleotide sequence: TGTGCCAGCAGGGGAACAGGGGGCAGGCCCTATGGCTACACCTTC. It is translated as CASRGTGGRPYGYTF.

The CDR3 loop is CASSAIRGWPHNEQFF. Written as DNA, the CDR3 is TGTGCCAGCAGCGCCATCAGGGGTTGGCCCCACAATGAGCAGTTCTTC. The chain couples TRBV3-1 (or the pseudogene TRBV3-2) to TRBJ2-1, with a weak D call TRBD1 (6 bases). Germline values: CDR1 LGHDT, CDR2 YNNKEL (reference sequence). The CDR3 consists of 16 residues. Trimming stripped 5 bases from V and 5 bases from J, with 19 bases between.

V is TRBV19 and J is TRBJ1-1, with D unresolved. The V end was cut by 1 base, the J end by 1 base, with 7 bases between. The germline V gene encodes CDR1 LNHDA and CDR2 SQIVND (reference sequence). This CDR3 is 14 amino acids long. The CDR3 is CASSIGSANTEAFF. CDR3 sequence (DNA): TGTGCCAGTAGTATAGGGTCCGCGAACACTGAAGCTTTCTTT.

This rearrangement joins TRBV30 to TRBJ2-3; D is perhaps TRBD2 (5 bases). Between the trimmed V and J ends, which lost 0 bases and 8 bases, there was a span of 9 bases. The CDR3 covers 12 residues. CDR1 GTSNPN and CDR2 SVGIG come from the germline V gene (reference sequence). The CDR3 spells CAWSVPAGTQYF. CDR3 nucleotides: TGTGCCTGGAGTGTACCTGCGGGTACGCAGTATTTT.

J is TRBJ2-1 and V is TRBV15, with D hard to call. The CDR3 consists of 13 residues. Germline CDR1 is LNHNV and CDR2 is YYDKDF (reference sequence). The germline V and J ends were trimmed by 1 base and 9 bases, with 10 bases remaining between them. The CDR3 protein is CATSRGGVGEQFF. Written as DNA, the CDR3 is TGTGCCACCAGCAGAGGTGGGGTTGGTGAGCAGTTCTTC. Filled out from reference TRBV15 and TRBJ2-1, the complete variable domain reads DAMVIQNPRYQVTQFGKPVTLSCSQTLNHNVMYWYQQKSSQAPKLLFHYYDKDFNNEADTPDNFQSRRPNTSFCFLDIRSPGLGDTAMYLCATSRGGVGEQFFGPGTRLTVL.

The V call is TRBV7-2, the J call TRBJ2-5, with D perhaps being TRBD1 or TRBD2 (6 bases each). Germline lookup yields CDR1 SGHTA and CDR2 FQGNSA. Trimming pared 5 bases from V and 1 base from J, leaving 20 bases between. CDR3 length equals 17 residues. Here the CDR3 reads CASSRPGDAGLQETQYF. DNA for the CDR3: TGTGCCAGCAGCAGACCAGGGGACGCGGGGCTCCAAGAGACCCAGTACTTC. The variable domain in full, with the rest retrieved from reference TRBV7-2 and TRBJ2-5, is GAGVSQSPSNKVTEKGKDVELRCDPISGHTALYWYRQSLGQGLEFLIYFQGNSAPDKSGLPSDRFSAERTGGSVSTLTIQRTQQEDSAVYLCASSRPGDAGLQETQYFGPGTRLLVL.

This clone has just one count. The CDR3 sequence is CASSESGGRDTQYF. The CDR3 coding sequence is TGTGCCAGTAGTGAGTCGGGGGGGAGAGATACGCAGTATTTT. The chain joins TRBV19 to TRBJ2-3, with TRBD2 matching over 8 bases. The ends lost 5 bases at V and 5 bases at J; junction bases unmatched: 6. CDR1 is LNHDA, CDR2 SQIVND, per germline (reference sequence). The CDR3 spans 14 residues.

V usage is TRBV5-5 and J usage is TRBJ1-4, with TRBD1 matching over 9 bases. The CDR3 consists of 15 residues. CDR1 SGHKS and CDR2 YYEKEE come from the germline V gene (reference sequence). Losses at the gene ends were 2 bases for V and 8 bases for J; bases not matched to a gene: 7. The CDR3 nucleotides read TGTGCCAGCAGCTTATTTCGGGACAGGGCCGAAAAACTGTTTTTT. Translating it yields CASSLFRDRAEKLFF.

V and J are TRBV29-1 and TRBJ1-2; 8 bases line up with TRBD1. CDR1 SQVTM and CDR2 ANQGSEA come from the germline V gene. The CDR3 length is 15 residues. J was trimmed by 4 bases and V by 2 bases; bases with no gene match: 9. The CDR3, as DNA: TGCAGCGTTGAAAAGTCTGCAGGGACAGGCTATGGCTACACCTTC. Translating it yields CSVEKSAGTGYGYTF.

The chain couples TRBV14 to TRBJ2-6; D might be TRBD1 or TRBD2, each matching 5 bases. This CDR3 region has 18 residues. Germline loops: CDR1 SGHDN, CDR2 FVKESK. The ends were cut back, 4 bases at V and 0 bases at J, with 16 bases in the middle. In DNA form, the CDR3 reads TGTGCCAGCAGCCTCGGGAACAGGTGGGACTCTGGGGCCAACGTCCTGACTTTC. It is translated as CASSLGNRWDSGANVLTF.

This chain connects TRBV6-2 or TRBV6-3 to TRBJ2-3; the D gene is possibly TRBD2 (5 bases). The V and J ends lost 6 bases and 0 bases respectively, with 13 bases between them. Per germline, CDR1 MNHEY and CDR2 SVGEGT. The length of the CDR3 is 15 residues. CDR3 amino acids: CASSPQRTSTDTQYF. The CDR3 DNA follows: TGTGCCAGCAGCCCTCAGAGGACTAGCACAGATACGCAGTATTTT.

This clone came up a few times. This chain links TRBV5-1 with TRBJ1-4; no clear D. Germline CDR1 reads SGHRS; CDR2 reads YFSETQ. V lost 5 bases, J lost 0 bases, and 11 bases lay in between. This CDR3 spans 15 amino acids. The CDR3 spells CASRGTVSTNEKLFF. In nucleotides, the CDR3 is TGCGCCAGCAGGGGAACAGTTTCAACTAATGAAAAACTGTTTTTT.

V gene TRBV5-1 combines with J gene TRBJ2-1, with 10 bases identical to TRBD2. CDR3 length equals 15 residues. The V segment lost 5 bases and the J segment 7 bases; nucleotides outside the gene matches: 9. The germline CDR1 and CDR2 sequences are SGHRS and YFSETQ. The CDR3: CASRGAGGPENEQFF. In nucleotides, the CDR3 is TGCGCCAGCAGAGGAGCGGGGGGGCCGGAGAATGAGCAGTTCTTC.

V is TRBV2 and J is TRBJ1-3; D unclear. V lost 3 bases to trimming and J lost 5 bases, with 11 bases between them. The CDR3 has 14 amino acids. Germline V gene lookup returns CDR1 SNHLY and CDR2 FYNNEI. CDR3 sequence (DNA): TGTGCCAGCAGTGACCCAGGCGTCCGAAACACCATATATTTT. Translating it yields CASSDPGVRNTIYF. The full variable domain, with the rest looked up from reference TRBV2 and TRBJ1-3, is EPEVTQTPSHQVTQMGQEVILRCVPISNHLYFYWYRQILGQKVEFLVSFYNNEISEKSEIFDDQFSVERPDGSNFTLKIRSTKLEDSAMYFCASSDPGVRNTIYFGEGSWLTVV.

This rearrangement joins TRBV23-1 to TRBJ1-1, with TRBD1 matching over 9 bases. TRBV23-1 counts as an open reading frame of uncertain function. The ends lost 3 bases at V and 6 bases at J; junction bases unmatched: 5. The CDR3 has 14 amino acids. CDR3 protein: CASSHRQGDSEAFF. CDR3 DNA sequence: TGCGCCAGCAGTCATCGACAGGGGGACTCTGAAGCTTTCTTT.

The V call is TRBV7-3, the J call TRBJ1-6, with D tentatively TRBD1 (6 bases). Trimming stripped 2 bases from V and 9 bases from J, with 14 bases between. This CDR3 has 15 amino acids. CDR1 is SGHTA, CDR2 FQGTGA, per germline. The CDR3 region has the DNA TGTGCCAGCAGCTTAGGGCAGGGGATGGGTTCACCCCTCCACTTT. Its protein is CASSLGQGMGSPLHF. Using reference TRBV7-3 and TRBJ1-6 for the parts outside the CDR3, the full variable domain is GAGVSQTPSNKVTEKGKYVELRCDPISGHTALYWYRQSLGQGPEFLIYFQGTGAADDSGLPNDRFFAVRPEGSVSTLKIQRTERGDSAVYLCASSLGQGMGSPLHFGNGTRLTVT.

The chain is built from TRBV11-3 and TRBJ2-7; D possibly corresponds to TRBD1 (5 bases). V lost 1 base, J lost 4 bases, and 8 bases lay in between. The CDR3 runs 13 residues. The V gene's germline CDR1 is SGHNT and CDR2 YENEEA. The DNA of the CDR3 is TGTGCCAGCAGCTTAGCCGACAGATACGAGCAGTACTTC. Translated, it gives CASSLADRYEQYF.